This T cell receptor (beta chain) stems from a study of regulatory T cells in long-lasting Graves disease. The CDR3 extends over 14 amino acids. V was pared by 3 bases and J by 6 bases, with 3 bases of the junction left unmatched. CDR3-region Arm-PCR and iRepertoire HTBI primers produced the TCR beta libraries. TCRdb ran MiXCR on the multiplex PCR reads and lists one entry per CDR3 protein. The data hold a few hundred thousand distinct CDR3 sequences, with roughly 17% observed a single time. Time point described: newly diagnosed GD, antithyroid drugs for less than 3 months. Scientists built the TCR library using RNA that was extracted from PBMCs. Under American Thyroid Association guidelines, Graves' disease was diagnosed. The patient group derived from an endocrinology department in Xi'an, China. This clonotype was observed many times. These sequences were also reported in another study, on T cells in Graves' hyperthyroidism and ophthalmopathy. That work contributes: The HTBI primer set served for first-round RT-PCR of the TCR CDR3.

V gene TRBV12-3 or TRBV12-4 combines with J gene TRBJ2-1; 9 bases line up with TRBD1. The sample consisted of peripheral blood mononuclear cells (PBMCs), taken at new diagnosis, from a patient treated with antithyroid drugs. This TCR was sampled from a middle-aged man with Graves disease. The CDR3 protein is CASSFWDRVNEQFF. CDR3 in DNA: TGTGCCAGCAGTTTTTGGGACAGGGTCAATGAGCAGTTCTTC.